This TCR beta chain was captured by sequencing in a study of regulatory T cells in long-lasting Graves disease (TCRdb year 2021). Background for the entire study: Persistent Graves' disease was defined as antithyroid drug treatment for over 5 years with persistently positive TSH receptor autoantibodies. A total of around 35 samples underwent TCR sequencing, from roughly 13 patients with persistent Graves' disease and some 20 patients with newly diagnosed Graves' disease. Peripheral blood TCR sequencing and RNA sequencing compared persistent Graves' disease patients with newly diagnosed Graves' disease patients. In the clinical cohort, patients with persistent Graves' disease had used antithyroid drugs for an average of around ten years. The study was conducted in China and was registered as a clinical trial.

The CDR3 runs 15 residues from the cysteine to the phenylalanine. Just the 45-base CDR3 DNA is kept, in frame starting at base 1. Sequences SQVTM (CDR1) and ANQGSEA (CDR2) are obtained from the germline V gene. At the junction V is shortened by 0 bases and J by 1 base; bases outside the gene matches: 6. What the work shows at the level of the full study, not this receptor alone: Lower TCR Shannon entropy and fewer highly expanded clones were observed in persistent Graves' disease patients than in newly diagnosed patients, which suggested clonal expansion. Sequencing and analysis were restricted to the TCR beta chain. Patients with persistent disease shared more public clonotypes (over 2,500) than newly diagnosed patients did (about 970). The study examined only peripheral blood because the primary lesion, thyroid tissue, could not be accessed. Preferential use of TRBV28, TRBJ1-2 and TRBJ2-5 was observed in persistent disease, whereas TRBV20-1 and TRBJ2-1 were favored in newly diagnosed disease. The authors acknowledged the small sample size as a limitation that may reduce accuracy.

The library was prepared using multiplex PCR. Sequencing instrument: Illumina HiSeq 4000. TCR beta libraries were built with iRepertoire HTBI primers and Arm-PCR amplification of CDR3 regions. Before sequencing, the PCR products went through gel purification. In the paper's pipeline: Gene usage analysis of CDR3 amino acid clonotypes relied on the approximately 68 TRBV and around 14 TRBJ segments identified across samples. COPE and FqMerger were used to merge the filtered high-quality paired reads into contigs. BLAST was used to align contigs to the IMGT TRBV, TRBD and TRBJ reference genes, and CDR3 was defined following IMGT. Clonotypes above 0.1% frequency were classified as highly expanded clones. Repertoire diversity was measured by Shannon entropy, and V-J evenness by the Gini coefficient. Clonotypes shared by more than one individual were considered public. Using fastp trimming at Q25 and MiXCR clonotype assembly, TCRdb reanalyzed the public sequencing data and kept in-frame beta chains. Rows are combined by CDR3 protein, so each entry shows the most common genes and DNA. These V and J calls derive from TCRdb rather than the authors' analysis. The sample contains fewer than 550,000 distinct CDR3 sequences, 20% to 25% of them found a single time. The top ten constitute roughly 7% of the sample.

In light of the paper, this sample's time point label describes: persistent/refractory GD, antithyroid drugs over 5 years with positive TRAb. RNA was extracted from PBMCs in TRIzol for both TCR sequencing and RNA sequencing. The diagnosis of Graves' disease was made according to American Thyroid Association guidelines. Recruitment of patients was carried out at an endocrinology department in Xi'an, China. Each patient gave approximately 10 milliliters of peripheral blood, collected in an EDTA anticoagulant tube. Ficoll Paque Plus density gradient separation was used to isolate PBMCs, and no additional T cell sorting was done. An Agilent 2100 Bioanalyzer and agarose gel were used to check RNA quality, and a NanoDrop 2000 was used to measure RNA concentration. Remarks on this clonotype: What antigen it recognizes has not been identified. No clone much larger than this one lies a single base away; base qualities are absent.

Material: peripheral blood mononuclear cells (PBMCs), obtained when the disease was refractory, from a patient treated with antithyroid drugs. The sequence was obtained from a female donor with Graves disease. This chain joins TRBV29-1 to TRBJ2-7, with 7 central nucleotides matching TRBD2. The DNA is as follows: TGCAGCGTTGAAGATCTGTCTAGCGGATCCTACGAGCAGTACTTC. Its protein reads: CSVEDLSSGSYEQYF.